The source of this T cell receptor (beta chain) is a study of cytomegalovirus exposure and HLA in healthy donors. Study-wide results and caveats: In vitro data verified a few CMV-associated chains as specific for CMV antigens.

Of note for this clone: Its antigen remains unknown.

PCR used 60 Vbeta primers and 13 Jbeta primers. The data were produced by immunoSEQ multiplex PCR, yet TCRdb's version contains in-frame clones alone and is incomplete. The sample table sets out about 60,000 clones. Germline V lookup: CDR1 SGHDT, CDR2 YYEEEE. This CDR3 comprises 14 residues. Losses at the gene ends were 3 bases for V and 5 bases for J; bases not matched to a gene: 6. The sequence came from a young woman in good health and CMV-seronegative. Specimen: PBMCs. The chain couples TRBV5-6 to TRBJ1-1; TRBD1 agrees at 8 bases. As DNA, the CDR3 is TGTGCCAGCAGCTCTCGGACAGGGAGGACTGAAGCTTTCTTT. It specifies CASSSRTGRTEAFF.